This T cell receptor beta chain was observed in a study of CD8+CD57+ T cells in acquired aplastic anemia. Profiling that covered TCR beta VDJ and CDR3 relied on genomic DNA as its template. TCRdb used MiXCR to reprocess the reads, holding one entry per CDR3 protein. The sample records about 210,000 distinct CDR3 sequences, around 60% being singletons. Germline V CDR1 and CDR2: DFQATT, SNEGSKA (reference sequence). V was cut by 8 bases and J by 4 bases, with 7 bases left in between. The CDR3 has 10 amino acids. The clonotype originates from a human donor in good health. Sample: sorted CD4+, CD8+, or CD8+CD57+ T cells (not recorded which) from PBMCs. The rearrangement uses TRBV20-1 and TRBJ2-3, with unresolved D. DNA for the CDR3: TGCAGTCAAGGGTCAGATACGCAGTATTTT. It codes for CSQGSDTQYF.